These 9 T cell receptor beta chains were all obtained from the same sample, sequenced in a study of OX40 agonist ivuxolimab in advanced cancers. The protocol was immunoSEQ multiplex PCR, while the TCRdb copy is restricted to in-frame clones and leaves out a portion. This table holds about 89,000 clones, roughly 84% found once. The specimen comprised CD4+ or CD8+ T cells sorted from blood, sampled in a trial of the OX40 agonist ivuxolimab. Receptor source: an adult with an advanced solid tumor such as melanoma, head and neck, liver or kidney cancer.

CDR3 DNA: TGTGCCAGCAGCTTAGGGACAGGGGCTGGCTACACCTTC. Translated: CASSLGTGAGYTF. V and J are TRBV5-4 and TRBJ1-2; TRBD1 aligns across 10 bases. CDR1 is SGHNT, CDR2 YYREEE, per germline (reference sequence). The CDR3 is 13 residues long. The ends lost 2 bases at V and 7 bases at J; junction bases unmatched: 2.

The chain has TRBV5-1 and TRBJ2-1; D not resolved. There are 11 residues in the CDR3. Trimming removed 4 bases at V and 8 bases at J, with 7 bases between. Germline loops: CDR1 SGHRS, CDR2 YFSETQ. CDR3 DNA sequence: TGCGCCAGCAGCGCGGCAGATGAGCAGTTCTTC. Protein product: CASSAADEQFF.

The chain carries TRBV7-8 and TRBJ2-7; D possibly matches TRBD1 or TRBD2 (7 bases each). Deletions cut 5 bases from V and 2 bases from J, with 13 bases between. From germline, CDR1 is SGHVS and CDR2 FQNEAQ. This CDR3 comprises 14 residues. CDR3 region: CASSQQGTTYEQYF. DNA of the CDR3: TGTGCCAGCAGCCAACAGGGGACTACCTACGAGCAGTACTTC.

The V gene is TRBV5-1, the J gene TRBJ2-1; 7 bases align to TRBD2. Trimming at V came to 7 bases and at J to 3 bases, leaving 7 bases not matched to a gene. CDR1 SGHRS and CDR2 YFSETQ come from the germline V gene. This CDR3 contains 14 residues. CDR3 nucleotide sequence: TGCGCCAGCTATTCCGGGACTAACTACAATGAGCAGTTCTTC. Its protein product is CASYSGTNYNEQFF.

The J gene is TRBJ1-2, the V gene TRBV18; D possibly corresponds to TRBD1 (5 bases). The CDR3 runs to 15 residues. The ends were cut back, 3 bases at V and 4 bases at J, with 15 bases in the middle. Looked up from germline, CDR1 is KGHSH and CDR2 is LQKENI. The CDR3: CASSPGTGLFYGYTF. The CDR3 DNA reads TGTGCCAGCTCACCCGGGACCGGCTTGTTCTATGGCTACACCTTC.

V gene TRBV6-6 combines with J gene TRBJ2-2, with a tentative D call TRBD1 (6 bases). Per the germline V gene, CDR1 is MNHNY and CDR2 is SVGAGI (reference sequence). Trimming stripped 2 bases from V and 4 bases from J, with 14 bases between. The CDR3 spans 16 residues. The CDR3 is CASSYPRDRPTGELFF. DNA of the CDR3: TGTGCCAGCAGTTACCCCCGAGACAGGCCCACCGGGGAGCTGTTTTTT.

The J gene is TRBJ2-3, the V gene TRBV11-2; the D call may be TRBD1 or TRBD2 (5 bases each). The ends were cut back, 5 bases at V and 0 bases at J, with 9 bases in the middle. The CDR3 runs to 14 residues. Germline CDR1 is SGHAT and CDR2 is FQNNGV. The CDR3 region is CASSPGPSTDTQYF. The CDR3 nucleotides are TGTGCCAGCAGCCCGGGACCGAGCACAGATACGCAGTATTTT.

As for this clone: The junction shows a germline mismatch at one end, possibly a read error. The DNA of the CDR3 is TGCGCCAGCAGTTCTCCAAAATCAGCGGACTTC. Translating it yields CASSSPKSADF. The chain couples TRBV23-1 to TRBJ2-5; D is possibly TRBD2 (5 bases). TRBV23-1 falls under the ORF class, with uncertain function. There are 11 residues in the CDR3.

The chain carries TRBV5-1 and TRBJ2-7; 7 nucleotides line up with TRBD1. The CDR3 spans 15 residues. Germline V gene data show CDR1 as SGHRS and CDR2 as YFSETQ. J lost 0 bases, V lost 1 base, and 4 bases had no gene match. CDR3 sequence: CASSLTGEISYEQYF. The CDR3 region has the DNA TGCGCCAGCAGCTTGACAGGGGAAATCTCCTACGAGCAGTACTTC. Combining the CDR3 with reference TRBV5-1 and TRBJ2-7 gives the whole variable domain KAGVTQTPRYLIKTRGQQVTLSCSPISGHRSVSWYQQTPGQGLQFLFEYFSETQRNKGNFPGRFSGRQFSNSRSEMNVSTLELGDSALYLCASSLTGEISYEQYFGPGTRLTVT.